What follows describes a single T cell receptor beta chain. Only in-frame clones appear in the TCRdb table, and some are missing; sequencing was by immunoSEQ multiplex PCR. The table lists 90,000 to 120,000 clones, about 80% of them singletons. This record comes from a study of blood T cell repertoires in COVID-19. Turning to the study itself: The United States, Italy and Spain were the sources of the acute and convalescent COVID-19 samples. Sources were T cells, B-cell-depleted T cells, or PBMCs; the material itself was cDNA or gDNA.

J was trimmed by 3 bases and V by 5 bases; bases with no gene match: 9. Per germline, CDR1 SGHTA and CDR2 FQGNSA. The length of the CDR3 is 15 residues. Sequencing was performed on peripheral blood. This TCR came from a man between 65 and 80 years old with acute or convalescent COVID-19. V is TRBV7-2 and J is TRBJ2-5; 7 nucleotides match TRBD1. In nucleotides, the CDR3 is TGTGCCAGCAGCGCGACCGGGACAGAGAAAGAGACCCAGTACTTC. This encodes CASSATGTEKETQYF.